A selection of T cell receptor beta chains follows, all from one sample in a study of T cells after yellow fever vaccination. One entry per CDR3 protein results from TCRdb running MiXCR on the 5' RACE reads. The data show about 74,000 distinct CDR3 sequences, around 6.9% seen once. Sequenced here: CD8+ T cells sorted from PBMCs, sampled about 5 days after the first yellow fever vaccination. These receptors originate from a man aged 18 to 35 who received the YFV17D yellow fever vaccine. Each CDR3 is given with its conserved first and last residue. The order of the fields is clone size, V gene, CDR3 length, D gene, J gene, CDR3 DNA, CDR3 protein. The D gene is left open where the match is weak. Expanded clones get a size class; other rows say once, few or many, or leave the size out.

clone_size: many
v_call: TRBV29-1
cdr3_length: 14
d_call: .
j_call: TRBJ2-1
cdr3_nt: TGCAGCGTTGAAGATTTCCAGGTGTACAATGAGCAGTTCTTC
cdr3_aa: CSVEDFQVYNEQFF

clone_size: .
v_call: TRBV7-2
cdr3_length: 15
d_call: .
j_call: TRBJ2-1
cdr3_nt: TGTGCCAGCAGACCCACGGGGCTAGCTCAAAATGAGCAGTTCTTC
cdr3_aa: CASRPTGLAQNEQFF

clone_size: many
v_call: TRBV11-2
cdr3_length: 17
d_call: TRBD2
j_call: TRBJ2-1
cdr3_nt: TGTGCCAGCAGCTTAAATGTGGGCGGGGGACCCTACAATGAGCAGTTCTTC
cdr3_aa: CASSLNVGGGPYNEQFF

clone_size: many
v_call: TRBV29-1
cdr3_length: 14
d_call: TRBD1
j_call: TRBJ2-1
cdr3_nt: TGCAGCTCCCGACAGGGGACCAGGGCAAGTGAGCAGTTCTTC
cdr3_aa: CSSRQGTRASEQFF

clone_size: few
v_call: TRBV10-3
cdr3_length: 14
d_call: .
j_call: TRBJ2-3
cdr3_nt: TGTGCCATCAGTGAATACAGAAGCACAGATACGCAGTATTTT
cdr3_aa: CAISEYRSTDTQYF

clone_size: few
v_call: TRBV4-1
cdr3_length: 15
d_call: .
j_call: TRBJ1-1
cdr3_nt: TGCGCCAGCAGCCAAGAGGTGGCCAGCAAGCCGCACGCTTTCTTT
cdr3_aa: CASSQEVASKPHAFF

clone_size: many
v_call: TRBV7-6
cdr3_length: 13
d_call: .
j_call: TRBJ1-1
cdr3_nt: TGTGCCAGCAGCATTACAGGGAACACTGAAGCTTTCTTT
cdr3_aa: CASSITGNTEAFF

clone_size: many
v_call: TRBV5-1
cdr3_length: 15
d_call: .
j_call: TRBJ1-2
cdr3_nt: TGCGCCAGCAGCGAGAGGGGGAAGCGAAACTATGGCTACACCTTC
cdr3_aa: CASSERGKRNYGYTF

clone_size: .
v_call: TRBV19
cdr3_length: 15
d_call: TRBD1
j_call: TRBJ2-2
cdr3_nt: TGTGCCAGCGCCTTTTGGACAGGGAGCACCGGGGAGCTGTTTTTT
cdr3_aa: CASAFWTGSTGELFF

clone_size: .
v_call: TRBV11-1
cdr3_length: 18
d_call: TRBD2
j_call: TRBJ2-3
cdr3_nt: TGTGCCACCGACCTCCTGGGGCGGGGGGCGCCTCTACATTCTGACCAGTATTTT
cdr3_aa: CATDLLGRGAPLHSDQYF

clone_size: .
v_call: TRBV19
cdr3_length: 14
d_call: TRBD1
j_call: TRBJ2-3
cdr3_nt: TGTGCCAGTACTCCCGGACAGGTTTGGGATACGCAGTATTTT
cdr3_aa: CASTPGQVWDTQYF

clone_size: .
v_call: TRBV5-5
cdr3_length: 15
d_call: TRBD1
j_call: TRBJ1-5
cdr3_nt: TGTGCCAGCAGCTTGGGGGGGGACAGTCTTCAGCCCCAGCATTTT
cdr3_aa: CASSLGGDSLQPQHF

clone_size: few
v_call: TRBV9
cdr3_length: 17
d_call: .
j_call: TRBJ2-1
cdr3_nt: TGTGCCAGCAGCGTAGGTGGGGGGATGAGCTCCTACAATGAGCAGTTCTTC
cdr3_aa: CASSVGGGMSSYNEQFF

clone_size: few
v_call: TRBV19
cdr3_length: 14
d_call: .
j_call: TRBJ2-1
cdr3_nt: TGTGCCAGTAGTATACGAGGGGGTTACAATGAGCAGTTCTTC
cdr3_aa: CASSIRGGYNEQFF

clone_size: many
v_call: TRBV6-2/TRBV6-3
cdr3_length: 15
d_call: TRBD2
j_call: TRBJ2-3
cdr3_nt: TGTGCCAGCAGCAAACTAGCGGCGAGCGTCGATACGCAGTATTTT
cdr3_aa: CASSKLAASVDTQYF

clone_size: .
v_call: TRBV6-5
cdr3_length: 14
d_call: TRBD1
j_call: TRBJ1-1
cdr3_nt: TGTGCCAGCAGAGCGGGACAGGGGGCCCCTGAAGCTTTCTTT
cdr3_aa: CASRAGQGAPEAFF

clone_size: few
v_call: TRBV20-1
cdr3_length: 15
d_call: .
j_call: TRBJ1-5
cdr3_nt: TGCAGTGCTACCCCCCTGCAGGCCCTCACTCGGCCCCAGCATTTT
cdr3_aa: CSATPLQALTRPQHF

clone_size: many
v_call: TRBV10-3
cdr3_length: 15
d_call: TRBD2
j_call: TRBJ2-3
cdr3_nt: TGTGCCATCAGTACCCCCGAGCTTAAGCGGGGGACGCAGTATTTT
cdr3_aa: CAISTPELKRGTQYF

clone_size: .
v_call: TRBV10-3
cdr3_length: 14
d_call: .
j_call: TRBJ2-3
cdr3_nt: TGTGCCATCAGTGAAGAGGCTAGTGCAGATACGCAGTATTTT
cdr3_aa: CAISEEASADTQYF

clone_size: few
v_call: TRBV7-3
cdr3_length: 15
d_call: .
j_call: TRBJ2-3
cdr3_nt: TGTGCCAGCAGCTTCGGGGTTTCCGGCACAGATACGCAGTATTTT
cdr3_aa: CASSFGVSGTDTQYF

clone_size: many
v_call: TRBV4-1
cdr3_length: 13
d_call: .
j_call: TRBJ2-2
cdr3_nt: TGCGCCAGCAGCCAAGTGGGAGTGGGGGAGCTGTTTTTT
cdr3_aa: CASSQVGVGELFF

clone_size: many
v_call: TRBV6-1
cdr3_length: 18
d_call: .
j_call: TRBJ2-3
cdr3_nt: TGTGCCAGCAGTCAAGGGGGCCCCGGGGGCAGGAGGGCAGATACGCAGTATTTT
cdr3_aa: CASSQGGPGGRRADTQYF

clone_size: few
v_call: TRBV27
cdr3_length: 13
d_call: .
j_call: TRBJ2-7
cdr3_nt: TGTGCCAGCAGTCCAGGAGAGCTCTACGAGCAGTACTTC
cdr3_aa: CASSPGELYEQYF

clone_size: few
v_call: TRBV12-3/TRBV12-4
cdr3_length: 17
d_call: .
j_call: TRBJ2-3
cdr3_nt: TGTGCCAGCAGGCTAAGGGGGGGCCCAATACGTACAGATACGCAGTATTTT
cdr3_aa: CASRLRGGPIRTDTQYF

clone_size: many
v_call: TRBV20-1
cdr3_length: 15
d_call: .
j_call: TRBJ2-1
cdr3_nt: TGCAGTGCTAGAGTGTTTTGGGACAACTACAATGAGCAGTTCTTC
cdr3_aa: CSARVFWDNYNEQFF

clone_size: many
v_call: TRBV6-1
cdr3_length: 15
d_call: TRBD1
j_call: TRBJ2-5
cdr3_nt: TGTGCCAGCAGTGAAGCGACAGGGGGCGCGGAGACCCAGTACTTC
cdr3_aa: CASSEATGGAETQYF

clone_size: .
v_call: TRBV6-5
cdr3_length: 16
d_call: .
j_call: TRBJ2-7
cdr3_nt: TGTGCCAGCAGTTACTCGATAGGGGACACTACCTACGAGCAGTACTTC
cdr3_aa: CASSYSIGDTTYEQYF

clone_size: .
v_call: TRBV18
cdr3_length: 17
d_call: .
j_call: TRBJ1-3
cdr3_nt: TGTGCCAGCTCACGGCGCCGGGACAACCCCTCTGGAAACACCATATATTTT
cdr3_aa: CASSRRRDNPSGNTIYF

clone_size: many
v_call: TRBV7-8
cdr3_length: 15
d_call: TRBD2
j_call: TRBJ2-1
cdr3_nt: TGTGCCAGCAGCTTAGGGACTAGCGGGGCGAATGAGCAGTTCTTC
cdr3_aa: CASSLGTSGANEQFF